The T cell receptor beta chain described here comes from a study of T-cell memory formation after mild COVID-19. Findings and caveats of the study: Contracting clones from day 15 to 85 showed balanced CD4/CD8; later expanders favored CD4+. SARS-CoV-2 specificity was not confirmed for second-wave clones peaking on day 37.

V gave up 5 bases and J gave up 4 bases, with 16 bases separating them. The CDR3 extends over 15 amino acids. Germline CDR1 SNHLY, CDR2 FYNNEI. About this clonotype itself: Its specificity is unknown.

Employing constant-segment primers, 5'RACE generated TCR alpha and TCR beta cDNA libraries bearing sample barcodes and UMIs. TCRdb itself ran the 5' RACE reads through MiXCR, one entry per CDR3 protein. The sample shows 200,000 to 250,000 distinct CDR3 sequences, roughly 15% of them seen only once. The chain carries TRBV2 and TRBJ2-3, with D possibly being TRBD1 (5 bases). The sequenced material came from PBMCs or a T cell subset sorted from them (not recorded which). This receptor was taken from an adult woman who had mild COVID-19 (a few samples of this study predate the infection). Cell type and time point are not known. The CDR3 sequence is CASSSQGIGPDTQYF. CDR3 DNA sequence: TGTGCCAGCAGTTCCCAGGGAATCGGCCCAGATACGCAGTATTTT.